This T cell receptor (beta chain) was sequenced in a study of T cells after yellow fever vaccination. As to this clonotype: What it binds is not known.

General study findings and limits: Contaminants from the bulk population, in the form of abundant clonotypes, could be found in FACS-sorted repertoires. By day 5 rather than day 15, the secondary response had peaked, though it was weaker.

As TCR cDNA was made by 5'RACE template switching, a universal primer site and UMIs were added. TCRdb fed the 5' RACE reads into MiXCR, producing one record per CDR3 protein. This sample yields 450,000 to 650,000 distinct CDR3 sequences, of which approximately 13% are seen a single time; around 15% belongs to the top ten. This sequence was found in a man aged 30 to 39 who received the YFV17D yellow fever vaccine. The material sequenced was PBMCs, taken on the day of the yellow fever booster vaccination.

CDR3 protein: CSARKKRTSDTQYF. The CDR3, as DNA: TGCAGTGCTAGGAAAAAGCGGACCTCAGATACGCAGTATTTT. The J gene is TRBJ2-3, the V gene TRBV20-1; D may be TRBD2 (5 bases). This CDR3 is built from 14 residues. The V and J ends lost 3 bases and 4 bases respectively, with 14 bases between them. From germline, CDR1 is DFQATT and CDR2 SNEGSKA (reference sequence).